The clone carrying this T cell receptor beta chain was observed a few times. As yet, its antigen is unknown. This CDR3 comprises 12 residues. V lost 3 bases and J 7 bases, leaving 10 bases between the germline ends. Germline V gene sequence: CDR1 MDHEN, CDR2 SYDVKM. It was with a sample-barcoded 5' primer and a J-beta primer mix that a second PCR of about 6 to 12 cycles was run. TCRdb re-called the 5' RACE reads through MiXCR, storing one row per CDR3 protein. The sample holds roughly 700,000 distinct CDR3 sequences, roughly 25% seen once. This sample stems from a study of blood T cells in healthy people across ages. Notes on the study in general: Bulk PBMC profiling left naive and antigen-experienced comparisons inconclusive.

This same sample was also part of a study on T cells of mothers and their children. That paper notes: The yield was over 8 million TCR beta CDR3 reads from each mother and a few million from each child. Related and unrelated pairs show TCR recombination output that thymic selection shapes similarly.

This sequence originates from a boy younger than 18 in good health. Sample: blood. The chain carries TRBV28 and TRBJ2-7, with TRBD2 as a possible D gene (5 bases). DNA of the CDR3: TGTGCCAGCAGTTTCCGGCCGGGGGAGCAGTACTTC. Its translation is CASSFRPGEQYF. Full variable domain (missing parts from reference TRBV28 and TRBJ2-7): DVKVTQSSRYLVKRTGEKVFLECVQDMDHENMFWYRQDPGLGLRLIYFSYDVKMKEKGDIPEGYSVSREKKERFSLILESASTNQTSMYLCASSFRPGEQYFGPGTRLTVT.